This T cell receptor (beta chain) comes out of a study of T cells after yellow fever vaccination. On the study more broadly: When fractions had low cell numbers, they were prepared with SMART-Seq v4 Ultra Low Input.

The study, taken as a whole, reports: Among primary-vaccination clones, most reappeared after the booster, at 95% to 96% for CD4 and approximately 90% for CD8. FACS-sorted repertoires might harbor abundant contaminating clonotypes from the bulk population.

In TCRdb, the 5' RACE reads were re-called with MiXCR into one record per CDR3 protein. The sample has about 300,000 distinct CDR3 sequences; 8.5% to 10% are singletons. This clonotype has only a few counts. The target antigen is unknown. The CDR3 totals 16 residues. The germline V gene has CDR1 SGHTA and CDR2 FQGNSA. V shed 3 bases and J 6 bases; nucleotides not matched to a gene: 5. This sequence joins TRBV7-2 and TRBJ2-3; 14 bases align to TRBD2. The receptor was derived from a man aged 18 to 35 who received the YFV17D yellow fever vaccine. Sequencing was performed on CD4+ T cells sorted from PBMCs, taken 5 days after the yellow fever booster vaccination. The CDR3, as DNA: TGTGCCAGCAGCTTTAGACTAGCGGGGGGGTCGGATACGCAGTATTTT. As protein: CASSFRLAGGSDTQYF.